These T cell receptor beta chains were read from a single sample in a study of graft-versus-host responses after intestinal transplantation. Here immunoSEQ multiplex PCR was the method, and the copy in TCRdb shows in-frame clones only, minus some. The repertoire holds some 120,000 clones, with about 92% as singletons. Their specific antigens are unknown. The material was unstimulated CD8+ T cells sorted from spleen or lymph node cells, obtained before transplant. The receptor source for this set is a human donor who was the organ donor for an intestinal transplant. CDR3s leave out the opening cysteine and the closing phenylalanine or tryptophan. A D gene is named only where the DNA matches it firmly.

V gene: TRBV11-2; J gene: TRBJ2-1; CDR3 length: 16; D gene: TRBD2; CDR3 protein: ASSSPPRLADPFNEQF
V gene: TRBV7-2; J gene: TRBJ2-7; CDR3 length: 13; D gene: NA; CDR3 protein: ASSLTPGHSYEQY
V gene: TRBV4-3; J gene: TRBJ2-7; CDR3 length: 12; D gene: TRBD2; CDR3 protein: AGSLGLASYEQY
V gene: TRBV4-1; J gene: TRBJ2-1; CDR3 length: 10; D gene: NA; CDR3 protein: ASSQDSPTQF
V gene: TRBV6-6; J gene: TRBJ2-7; CDR3 length: 11; D gene: NA; CDR3 protein: ASSYSGQYEQY
V gene: TRBV4-1; J gene: TRBJ2-2; CDR3 length: 15; D gene: TRBD1; CDR3 protein: ASSQEPGGPNTGELF
V gene: TRBV30; J gene: TRBJ1-5; CDR3 length: 11; D gene: NA; CDR3 protein: AWSIFGDQPQH
V gene: TRBV4-1; J gene: TRBJ2-1; CDR3 length: 13; D gene: TRBD2; CDR3 protein: ASSQGTSGFNEQF
V gene: TRBV5-1; J gene: TRBJ2-7; CDR3 length: 11; D gene: TRBD2; CDR3 protein: ASRLAGSYEQY
V gene: TRBV7-6; J gene: TRBJ2-5; CDR3 length: 12; D gene: TRBD1; CDR3 protein: ASSLKGAIETQY
V gene: TRBV29-1; J gene: TRBJ1-2; CDR3 length: 10; D gene: NA; CDR3 protein: SSLRGVYGYT
V gene: TRBV29-1; J gene: TRBJ2-6; CDR3 length: 15; D gene: NA; CDR3 protein: SVEDQSLWAGANVLT
V gene: TRBV5-8; J gene: TRBJ2-1; CDR3 length: 18; D gene: TRBD2; CDR3 protein: ASSLGRLAGVWSSYNEQF
V gene: TRBV4-1; J gene: TRBJ2-7; CDR3 length: 13; D gene: TRBD1; CDR3 protein: ASRWDRGTSYEQY
V gene: TRBV9; J gene: TRBJ2-5; CDR3 length: 13; D gene: NA; CDR3 protein: ASSAPGPPWETQY
V gene: TRBV29-1; J gene: TRBJ2-2; CDR3 length: 11; D gene: NA; CDR3 protein: SVGLAGPGELF
V gene: TRBV9; J gene: TRBJ1-3; CDR3 length: 9; D gene: NA; CDR3 protein: ASSGQNTIY
V gene: TRBV30; J gene: TRBJ2-1; CDR3 length: 12; D gene: NA; CDR3 protein: AWNDLKINNEQF
V gene: TRBV15; J gene: TRBJ2-4; CDR3 length: 11; D gene: NA; CDR3 protein: ATSLSSGGIQY
V gene: TRBV27; J gene: TRBJ2-7; CDR3 length: 12; D gene: NA; CDR3 protein: ASSLQAAAYEQY
V gene: TRBV10-3; J gene: TRBJ2-1; CDR3 length: 10; D gene: NA; CDR3 protein: AISDGLNEQF
V gene: TRBV28; J gene: TRBJ2-1; CDR3 length: 11; D gene: NA; CDR3 protein: ASTEDSYNEQF
V gene: TRBV7-2; J gene: TRBJ2-7; CDR3 length: 11; D gene: NA; CDR3 protein: ASSWTASYEQY
V gene: TRBV9; J gene: TRBJ2-7; CDR3 length: 12; D gene: NA; CDR3 protein: ASSPSHGTYEQY
V gene: TRBV4-1; J gene: TRBJ2-1; CDR3 length: 11; D gene: NA; CDR3 protein: ASSQVTGDEQF
V gene: TRBV6-6; J gene: TRBJ2-7; CDR3 length: 11; D gene: NA; CDR3 protein: ASSPGSSYEQY
V gene: TRBV28; J gene: TRBJ2-7; CDR3 length: 12; D gene: NA; CDR3 protein: ASNGPTATYEQY
V gene: TRBV2; J gene: TRBJ2-7; CDR3 length: 14; D gene: TRBD1; CDR3 protein: ASQGASGLAAYEQY
V gene: TRBV10-2; J gene: TRBJ1-5; CDR3 length: 12; D gene: NA; CDR3 protein: ASSGGGSNQPQH
V gene: TRBV6-5; J gene: TRBJ2-3; CDR3 length: 12; D gene: NA; CDR3 protein: ASSLGDGTDTQY
V gene: TRBV6-5; J gene: TRBJ1-4; CDR3 length: 11; D gene: NA; CDR3 protein: ASSYGAGEKLF
V gene: TRBV19; J gene: TRBJ1-1; CDR3 length: 9; D gene: NA; CDR3 protein: ASLTGGEAF
V gene: TRBV27; J gene: TRBJ2-1; CDR3 length: 12; D gene: NA; CDR3 protein: ASRNRVRYNEQF
V gene: TRBV18; J gene: TRBJ2-7; CDR3 length: 12; D gene: NA; CDR3 protein: ASSALETSYEQY
V gene: TRBV4-1; J gene: TRBJ2-4; CDR3 length: 10; D gene: TRBD2; CDR3 protein: ASSQGTSGSR
V gene: TRBV6-6; J gene: TRBJ2-7; CDR3 length: 11; D gene: NA; CDR3 protein: ASRVGPDYEQY
V gene: TRBV11-1; J gene: TRBJ2-7; CDR3 length: 13; D gene: NA; CDR3 protein: ASSLYQGPGYEQY
V gene: TRBV10-3; J gene: TRBJ2-7; CDR3 length: 11; D gene: TRBD1; CDR3 protein: GAGLDRTYEQY
V gene: TRBV28; J gene: TRBJ2-7; CDR3 length: 10; D gene: NA; CDR3 protein: ASSFWLYEQY
V gene: TRBV28; J gene: TRBJ2-7; CDR3 length: 11; D gene: NA; CDR3 protein: ASYGAASYEQY
V gene: TRBV4-3; J gene: TRBJ2-3; CDR3 length: 16; D gene: NA; CDR3 protein: ASSQDVPIIYATDTQY
V gene: TRBV6-5; J gene: TRBJ1-2; CDR3 length: 10; D gene: NA; CDR3 protein: ASRRGGDGYT
V gene: TRBV19; J gene: TRBJ1-4; CDR3 length: 14; D gene: NA; CDR3 protein: ASSIDSQATNEKLF
V gene: TRBV7-9; J gene: TRBJ2-3; CDR3 length: 14; D gene: NA; CDR3 protein: ASSLALSPSTDTQY
V gene: TRBV10-1; J gene: TRBJ2-7; CDR3 length: 15; D gene: TRBD2; CDR3 protein: ASSANETSAYAYEQY
V gene: TRBV4-1; J gene: TRBJ1-1; CDR3 length: 13; D gene: NA; CDR3 protein: ASSQGSFMNTEAF
V gene: TRBV6-5; J gene: TRBJ2-1; CDR3 length: 13; D gene: NA; CDR3 protein: ASSSDLSAYNEQF
V gene: TRBV4-2; J gene: TRBJ2-5; CDR3 length: 13; D gene: NA; CDR3 protein: ASRYLGDLQETQY
V gene: TRBV25-1; J gene: TRBJ2-5; CDR3 length: 10; D gene: NA; CDR3 protein: ASNKGWETQY
V gene: TRBV19; J gene: TRBJ2-2; CDR3 length: 14; D gene: NA; CDR3 protein: ASSPKQGWNTGELF
V gene: TRBV5-1; J gene: TRBJ2-7; CDR3 length: 12; D gene: TRBD2; CDR3 protein: ASSWTSGAYEQY
V gene: TRBV28; J gene: TRBJ1-4; CDR3 length: 12; D gene: NA; CDR3 protein: ASSRSGWGEKLF